At least ten counts were recorded for the clone carrying this T cell receptor (beta chain). What it binds is not known. This entry comes from a study of response to subunit inactivated influenza vaccine. TCRdb reanalysed the RT-PCR reads using MiXCR and keeps one entry per CDR3 protein. In the table there are more than 450,000 distinct CDR3 sequences, around 8% of which are singletons. The ends were cut back, 2 bases at V and 9 bases at J, with 17 bases in the middle. CDR1 is SGHTA, CDR2 FQGNSA, per germline. There are 15 residues in the CDR3. Study outcomes and limitations: That few new T cells are recruited by each seasonal influenza vaccination was the authors' suggestion.

This chain uses TRBV7-2 with TRBJ1-5; D remains ambiguous. Sequencing used PBMCs from blood, obtained less than 30 months after vaccination. This TCR came from a man aged 50 to 75 who received an inactivated influenza vaccine. For the CDR3, the DNA is TGTGCCAGCAGCTTAATGGAGGGTGGGGTGTGGCCCCAGCATTTT. As protein: CASSLMEGGVWPQHF.